This T cell receptor (beta chain) was documented in a study of blood T cell repertoires in COVID-19. Study-wide context: COVID-19 samples collected from the United States, Italy and Spain covered acute and convalescent phases. Sample material is recorded as cDNA or gDNA derived from T cells, B-cell-depleted T cells, or PBMCs.

Sequencing used immunoSEQ multiplex PCR; TCRdb keeps in-frame clones, though not all of them. Among over 200,000 clones listed, 86% were seen once. In germline, CDR1 is LNHDA, CDR2 SQIVND (reference sequence). V was pared by 4 bases and J by 8 bases, with 2 bases of the junction left unmatched. The CDR3 consists of 12 residues. This chain uses TRBV19 with TRBJ2-1; 7 bases agree with TRBD2. Source material: peripheral blood. The sequence derives from a middle-aged man who had recovered from COVID-19. The CDR3, as DNA: TGTGCCAGTAGTACCGGACTAGATGAGCAGTTCTTC. It is translated as CASSTGLDEQFF.